This T cell receptor (beta chain) was recorded in a study of blood T cell repertoires in COVID-19. In the study overall: Sites across the United States, Italy and Spain contributed samples from acute and convalescent COVID-19. The analysed material was cDNA or gDNA that came from T cells, B-cell-depleted T cells, or PBMCs.

The CDR3 extends over 15 amino acids. From germline, CDR1 is SGDLS and CDR2 YYNGEE. V was trimmed by 0 bases and J by 8 bases, leaving 14 bases between them. Clones were read by immunoSEQ multiplex PCR, and TCRdb kept only the in-frame ones, dropping some. This table has under 500,000 clones, more than 85% appearing once. The chain couples TRBV9 to TRBJ2-2; D might be TRBD2 (6 bases). The source of this sequence is a woman in her twenties or thirties with acute or convalescent COVID-19. The sequencing input was peripheral blood. CDR3 sequence: CASSVAMEGEGELFF. The CDR3 DNA is TGTGCCAGCAGCGTAGCTATGGAGGGAGAGGGGGAGCTGTTTTTT.